This note documents a single T cell receptor beta chain sequence. Its antigen is unknown. CDR1 is MGHRA and CDR2 is YSYEKL in the germline V gene. The CDR3 extends over 17 amino acids. V shed 6 bases, J shed 2 bases, and the junction held 14 bases outside the gene matches. This sample was taken from a study of cytomegalovirus exposure and HLA in healthy donors. General study points: Most subjects had HLA-A and HLA-B alleles reportedly predicted accurately by TCR beta sequences. Segments of the TCR beta V type were, in most cases, productive about 87% or about 30% of the time in an earlier analysis. Later analysis suggested links between common viral pathogens and several top significant clusters.

The PCR used 60 Vbeta and 13 Jbeta primers. Clones were read by immunoSEQ multiplex PCR, and TCRdb kept only the in-frame ones, dropping some. This table holds 140,000 or so clones, over 75% found once. This TCR derives from a woman in her 30s in good health and CMV-seronegative. The chain links TRBV4-1 to TRBJ1-1; 8 nucleotides line up with TRBD1. The sample was PBMCs. The CDR3 region has the DNA TGCGCCAGCAGGTTATCGGGACAGGCTCTTTTCAACACTGAAGCTTTCTTT. Translated: CASRLSGQALFNTEAFF.